The present TCR beta chain was sequenced within a study of blood T cells in healthy people across ages. Next came a second PCR, run for about 6 to 11 cycles, which used a sample-barcoded 5' primer along with a J-beta primer mix. TCRdb called the 5' RACE reads again in MiXCR, with one record for every CDR3 protein. This table holds about a million distinct CDR3 sequences, roughly two fifths found once. With V trimmed by 6 bases and J by 0 bases, 5 bases remained unmatched. The length of the CDR3 is 15 residues. The V gene's germline CDR1 is MNHEY and CDR2 SVGAGI. This TCR was sampled from a man aged 18 to 30 in good health. The J gene is TRBJ1-5, the V gene TRBV6-5, with 7 bases fitting TRBD1. The sequenced sample consisted of blood. CDR3 amino acids: CASRLTGTSNQPQHF. Here the CDR3 DNA reads TGTGCCAGCAGGCTGACAGGGACTAGCAATCAGCCCCAGCATTTT.